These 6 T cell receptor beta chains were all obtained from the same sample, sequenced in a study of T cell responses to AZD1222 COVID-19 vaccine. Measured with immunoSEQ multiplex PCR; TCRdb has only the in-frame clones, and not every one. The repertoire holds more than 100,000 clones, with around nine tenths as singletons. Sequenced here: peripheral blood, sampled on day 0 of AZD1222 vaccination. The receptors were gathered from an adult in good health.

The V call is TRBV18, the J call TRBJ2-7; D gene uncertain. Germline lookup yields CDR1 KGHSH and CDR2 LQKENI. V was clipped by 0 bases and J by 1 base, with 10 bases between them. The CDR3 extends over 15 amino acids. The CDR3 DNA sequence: TGTGCCAGCTCACCACCGTTCTTCACTTCCTACGAGCAGTACTTC. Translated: CASSPPFFTSYEQYF.

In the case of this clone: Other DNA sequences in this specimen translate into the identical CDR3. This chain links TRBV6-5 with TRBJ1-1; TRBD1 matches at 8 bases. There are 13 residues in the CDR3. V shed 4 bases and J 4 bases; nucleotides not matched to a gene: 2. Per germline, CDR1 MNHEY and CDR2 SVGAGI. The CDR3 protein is CASSLQGGTEAFF. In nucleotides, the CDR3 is TGTGCCAGCAGTTTACAGGGGGGCACTGAAGCTTTCTTT.

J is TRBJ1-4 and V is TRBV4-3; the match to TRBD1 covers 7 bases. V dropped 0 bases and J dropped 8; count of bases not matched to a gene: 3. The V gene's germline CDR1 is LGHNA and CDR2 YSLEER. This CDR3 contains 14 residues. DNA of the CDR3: TGCGCCAGCAGCCAAGACAGGGGGTACGAAAAACTGTTTTTT. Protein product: CASSQDRGYEKLFF.

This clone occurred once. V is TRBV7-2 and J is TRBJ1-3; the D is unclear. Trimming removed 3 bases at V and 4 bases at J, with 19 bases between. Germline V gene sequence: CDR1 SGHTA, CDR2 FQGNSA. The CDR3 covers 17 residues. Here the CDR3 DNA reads TGTGCCAGCAGCTTTATGTCTTTCGGGCAGGTGGGAAACACCATATATTTT. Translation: CASSFMSFGQVGNTIYF.

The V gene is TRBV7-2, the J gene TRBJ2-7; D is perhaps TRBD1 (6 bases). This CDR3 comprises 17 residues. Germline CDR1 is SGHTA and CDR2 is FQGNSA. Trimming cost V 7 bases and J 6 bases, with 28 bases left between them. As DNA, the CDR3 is TGTGCCAGCATTGGGGGCCGTTGGGGGCCTCAGAACGTCGAGCAGTACTTC. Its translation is CASIGGRWGPQNVEQYF.

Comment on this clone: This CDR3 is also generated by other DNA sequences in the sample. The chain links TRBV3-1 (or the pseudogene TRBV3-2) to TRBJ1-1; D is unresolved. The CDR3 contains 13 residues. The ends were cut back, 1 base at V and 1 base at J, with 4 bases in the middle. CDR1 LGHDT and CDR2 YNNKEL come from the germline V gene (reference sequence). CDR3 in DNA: TGTGCCAGCAGCCAAGCGGGGAACACTGAAGCTTTCTTT. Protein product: CASSQAGNTEAFF.